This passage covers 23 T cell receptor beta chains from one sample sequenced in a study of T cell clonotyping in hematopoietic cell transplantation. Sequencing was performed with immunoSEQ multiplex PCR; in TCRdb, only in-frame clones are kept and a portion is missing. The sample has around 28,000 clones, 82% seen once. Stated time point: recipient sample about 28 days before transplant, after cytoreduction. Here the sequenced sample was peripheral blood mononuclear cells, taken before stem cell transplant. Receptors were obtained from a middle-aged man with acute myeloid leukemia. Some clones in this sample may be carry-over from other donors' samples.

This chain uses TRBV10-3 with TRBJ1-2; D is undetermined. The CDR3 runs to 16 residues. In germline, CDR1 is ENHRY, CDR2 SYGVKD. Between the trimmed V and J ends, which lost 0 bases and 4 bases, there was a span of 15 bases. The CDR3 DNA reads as TGTGCCATCAGTGAGTCTTTGAACATAATGTTCTATGGCTACACCTTC. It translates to CAISESLNIMFYGYTF.

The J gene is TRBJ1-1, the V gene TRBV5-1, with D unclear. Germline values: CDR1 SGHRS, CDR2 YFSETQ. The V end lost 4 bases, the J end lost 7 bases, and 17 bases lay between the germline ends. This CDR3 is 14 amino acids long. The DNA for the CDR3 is TGCGCCAGCAGCAAAGCCGATGGTCGTCGTGAAGCTTTCTTT. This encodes CASSKADGRREAFF.

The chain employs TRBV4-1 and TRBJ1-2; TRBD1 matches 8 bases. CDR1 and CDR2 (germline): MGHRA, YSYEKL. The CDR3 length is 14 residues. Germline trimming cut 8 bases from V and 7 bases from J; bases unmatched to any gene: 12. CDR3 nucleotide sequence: TGCGCCAGCCAAGGCGGACAGGGTGTGAGTGGCTACACCTTC. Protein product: CASQGGQGVSGYTF.

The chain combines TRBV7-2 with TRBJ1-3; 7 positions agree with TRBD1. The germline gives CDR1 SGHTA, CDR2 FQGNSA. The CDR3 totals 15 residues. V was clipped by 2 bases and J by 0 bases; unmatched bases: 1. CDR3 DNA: TGTGCCAGCAGCTTAAACAGGGGCTCTGGAAACACCATATATTTT. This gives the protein CASSLNRGSGNTIYF.

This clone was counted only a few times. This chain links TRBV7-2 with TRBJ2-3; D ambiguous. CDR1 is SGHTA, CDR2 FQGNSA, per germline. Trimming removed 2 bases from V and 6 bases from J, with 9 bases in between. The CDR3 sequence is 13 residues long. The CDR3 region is CASSLSPWDTQYF. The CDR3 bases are TGTGCCAGCAGCTTAAGTCCGTGGGATACGCAGTATTTT.

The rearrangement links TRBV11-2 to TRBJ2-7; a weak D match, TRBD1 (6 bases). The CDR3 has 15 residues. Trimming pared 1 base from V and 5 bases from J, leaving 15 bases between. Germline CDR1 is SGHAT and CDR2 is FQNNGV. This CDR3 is CASSLGARPGDEQYF. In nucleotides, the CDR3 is TGTGCCAGCAGCTTAGGGGCCCGACCAGGGGACGAGCAGTACTTC. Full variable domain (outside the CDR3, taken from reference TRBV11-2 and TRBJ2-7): EAGVAQSPRYKIIEKRQSVAFWCNPISGHATLYWYQQILGQGPKLLIQFQNNGVVDDSQLPKDRFSAERLKGVDSTLKIQPAKLEDSAVYLCASSLGARPGDEQYFGPGTRLTVT.

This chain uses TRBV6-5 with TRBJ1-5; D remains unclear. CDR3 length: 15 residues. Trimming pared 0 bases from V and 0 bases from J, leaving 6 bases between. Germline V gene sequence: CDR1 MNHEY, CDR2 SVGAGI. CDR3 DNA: TGTGCCAGCAGTTACTCGTTATATAGCAATCAGCCCCAGCATTTT. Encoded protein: CASSYSLYSNQPQHF.

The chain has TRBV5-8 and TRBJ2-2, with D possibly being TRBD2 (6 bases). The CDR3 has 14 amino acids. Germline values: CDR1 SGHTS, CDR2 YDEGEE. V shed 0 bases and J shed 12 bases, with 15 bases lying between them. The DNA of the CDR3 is TGTGCCAGCAGCTTGGCCGGGACTCCCTTTCAGCTGTTTTTT. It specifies CASSLAGTPFQLFF.

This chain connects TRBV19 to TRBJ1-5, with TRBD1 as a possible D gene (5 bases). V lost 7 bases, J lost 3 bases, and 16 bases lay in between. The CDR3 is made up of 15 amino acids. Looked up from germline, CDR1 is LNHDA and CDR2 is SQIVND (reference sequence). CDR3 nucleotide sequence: TGTGCCAGTACGGTTAATGACAGATACAATCAGCCCCAGCATTTT. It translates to CASTVNDRYNQPQHF.

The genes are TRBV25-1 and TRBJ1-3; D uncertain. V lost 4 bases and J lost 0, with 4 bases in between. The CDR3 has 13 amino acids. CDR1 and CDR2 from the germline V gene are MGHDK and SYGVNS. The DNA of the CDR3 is TGTGCCAGCAGTGCCCTCTCTGGAAACACCATATATTTT. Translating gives CASSALSGNTIYF.

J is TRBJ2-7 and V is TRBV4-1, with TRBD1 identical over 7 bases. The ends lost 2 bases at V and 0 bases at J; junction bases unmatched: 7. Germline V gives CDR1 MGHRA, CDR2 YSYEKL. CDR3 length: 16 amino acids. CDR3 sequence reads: CASSQIPGQVSYEQYF. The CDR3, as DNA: TGCGCCAGCAGCCAAATACCCGGACAGGTCTCCTACGAGCAGTACTTC.

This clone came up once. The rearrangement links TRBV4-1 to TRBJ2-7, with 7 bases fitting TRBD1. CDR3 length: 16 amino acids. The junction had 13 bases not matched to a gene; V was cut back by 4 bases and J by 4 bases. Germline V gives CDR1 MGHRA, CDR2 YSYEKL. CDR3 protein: CASSRLVGTAHYEQYF. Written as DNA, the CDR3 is TGCGCCAGCAGCCGGCTTGTGGGGACAGCACATTACGAGCAGTACTTC.

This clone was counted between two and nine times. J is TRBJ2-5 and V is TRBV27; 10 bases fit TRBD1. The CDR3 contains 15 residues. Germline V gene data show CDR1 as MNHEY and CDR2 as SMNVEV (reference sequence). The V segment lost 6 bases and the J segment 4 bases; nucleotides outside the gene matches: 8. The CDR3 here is CASSSGTGEGETQYF. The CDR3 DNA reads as TGTGCCAGCAGCTCCGGGACAGGGGAAGGAGAGACCCAGTACTTC.

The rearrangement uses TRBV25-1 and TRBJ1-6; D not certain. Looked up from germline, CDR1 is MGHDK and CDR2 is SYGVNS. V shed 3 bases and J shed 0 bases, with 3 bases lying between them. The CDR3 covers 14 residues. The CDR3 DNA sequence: TGTGCCAGCAGTGACAGCTCCTATAATTCACCCCTCCACTTT. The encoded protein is CASSDSSYNSPLHF.

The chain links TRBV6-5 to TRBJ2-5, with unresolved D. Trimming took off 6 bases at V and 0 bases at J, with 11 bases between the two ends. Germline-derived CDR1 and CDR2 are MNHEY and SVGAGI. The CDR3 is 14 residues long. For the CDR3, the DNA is TGTGCCAGCAGCCCGGGCAGTAACCAAGAGACCCAGTACTTC. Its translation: CASSPGSNQETQYF.

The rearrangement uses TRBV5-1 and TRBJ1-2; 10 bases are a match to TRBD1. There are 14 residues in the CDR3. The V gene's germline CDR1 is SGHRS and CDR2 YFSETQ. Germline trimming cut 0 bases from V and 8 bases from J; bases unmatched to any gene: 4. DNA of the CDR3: TGCGCCAGCAGCTTGGCAGGGACAGGGGTCGGCTACACCTTC. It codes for CASSLAGTGVGYTF.

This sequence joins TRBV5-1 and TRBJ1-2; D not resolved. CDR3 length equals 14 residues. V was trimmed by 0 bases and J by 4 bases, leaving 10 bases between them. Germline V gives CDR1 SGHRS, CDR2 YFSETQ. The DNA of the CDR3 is TGCGCCAGCAGCTTGGTGGGGATCGGCTATGGCTACACCTTC. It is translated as CASSLVGIGYGYTF.

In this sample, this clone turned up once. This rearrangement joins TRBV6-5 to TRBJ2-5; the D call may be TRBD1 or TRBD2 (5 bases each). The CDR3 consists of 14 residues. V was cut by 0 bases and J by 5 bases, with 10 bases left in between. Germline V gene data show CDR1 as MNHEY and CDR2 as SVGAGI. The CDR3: CASSYSTWGETQYF. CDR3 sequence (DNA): TGTGCCAGCAGTTACTCGACGTGGGGGGAGACCCAGTACTTC.

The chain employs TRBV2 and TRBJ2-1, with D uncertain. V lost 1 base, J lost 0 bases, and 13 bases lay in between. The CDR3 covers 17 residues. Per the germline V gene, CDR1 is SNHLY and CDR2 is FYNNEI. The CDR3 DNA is TGTGCCAGCAGTGAAGTTAACACGGTGAGCTCCTACAATGAGCAGTTCTTC. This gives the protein CASSEVNTVSSYNEQFF. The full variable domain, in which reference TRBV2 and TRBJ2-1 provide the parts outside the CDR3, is EPEVTQTPSHQVTQMGQEVILRCVPISNHLYFYWYRQILGQKVEFLVSFYNNEISEKSEIFDDQFSVERPDGSNFTLKIRSTKLEDSAMYFCASSEVNTVSSYNEQFFGPGTRLTVL.

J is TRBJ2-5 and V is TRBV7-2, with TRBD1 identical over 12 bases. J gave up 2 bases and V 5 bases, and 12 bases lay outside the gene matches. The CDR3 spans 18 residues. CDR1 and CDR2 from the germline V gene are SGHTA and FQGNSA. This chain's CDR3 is CASSHGTGGVSAQETQYF. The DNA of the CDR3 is TGTGCCAGCAGCCACGGGACAGGGGGCGTATCTGCGCAAGAGACCCAGTACTTC.

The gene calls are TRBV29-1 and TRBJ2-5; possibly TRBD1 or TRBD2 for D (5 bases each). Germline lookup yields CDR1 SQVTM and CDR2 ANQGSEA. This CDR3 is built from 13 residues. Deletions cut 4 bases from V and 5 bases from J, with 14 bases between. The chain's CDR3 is CSVGPGSGETQYF. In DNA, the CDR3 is TGCAGCGTTGGTCCAGGGTCGGGGGAGACCCAGTACTTC.

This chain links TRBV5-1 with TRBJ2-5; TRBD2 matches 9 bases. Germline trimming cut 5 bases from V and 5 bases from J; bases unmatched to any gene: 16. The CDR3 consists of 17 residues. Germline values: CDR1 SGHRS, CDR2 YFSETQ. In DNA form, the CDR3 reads TGCGCCAGCAGTTTTGGGGTAATTCTTCTAGCGGGGGAGACCCAGTACTTC. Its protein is CASSFGVILLAGETQYF.

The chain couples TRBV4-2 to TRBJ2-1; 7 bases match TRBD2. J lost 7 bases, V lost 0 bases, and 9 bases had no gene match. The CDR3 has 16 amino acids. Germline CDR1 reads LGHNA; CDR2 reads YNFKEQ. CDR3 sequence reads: CASSQDPAGVGNEQFF. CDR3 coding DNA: TGTGCCAGCAGCCAAGATCCTGCGGGAGTGGGTAATGAGCAGTTCTTC.